These T cell receptor beta chains were read from a single sample in a study of T cells in narcolepsy. Repertoires were generated with immunoSEQ multiplex PCR, while TCRdb's copy carries only in-frame clones and drops some. This table holds tens of thousands of clones, roughly nine tenths found once. Sequenced material: CD45RA- memory CD4+ T cells from PBMCs. Source of these receptors: a human donor with narcolepsy. Each CDR3 is given with its conserved first and last residue. The D gene is left open where the match is weak. The listing skips clone size in some rows; elsewhere it reads once, few, many or a size class.

v_gene	j_gene	d_gene	abundance	CDR3aa	CDR3nt
TRBV30	TRBJ1-1	.	.	CAWSGGQYMNTEAFF	TGTGCCTGGAGTGGCGGACAGTACATGAACACTGAAGCTTTCTTT
TRBV6-1	TRBJ2-7	TRBD1	few	CASRRQGSTTYEQYF	TGTGCCAGCAGGAGACAGGGGTCCACCACCTACGAGCAGTACTTC
TRBV18	TRBJ2-1	TRBD2	once	CASTRTSGDDEQFF	TGTGCCAGCACCCGGACTAGCGGGGACGATGAGCAGTTCTTC
TRBV19	TRBJ2-1	.	once	CASSTRDEQFF	TGTGCCAGTAGTACCCGGGATGAGCAGTTCTTC
TRBV7-2	TRBJ1-5	.	.	CASSLAWEGSQPQHF	TGTGCCAGCAGCCTAGCGTGGGAGGGGAGTCAGCCCCAGCATTTT
TRBV19	TRBJ1-1	TRBD1	few	CASSTGQANTEAFF	TGTGCCAGTAGTACGGGACAGGCGAACACTGAAGCTTTCTTT
TRBV28	TRBJ1-2	.	.	CASHYVGAGYTF	TGTGCCAGCCACTACGTAGGGGCTGGCTACACCTTC
TRBV4-2	TRBJ1-1	.	.	CASSQGALNSNTEAFF	TGTGCCAGCAGCCAAGGAGCGTTAAACTCGAACACTGAAGCTTTCTTT
TRBV6-1	TRBJ1-1	TRBD1	.	CASQGGTEAFF	TGTGCCAGCCAGGGGGGCACTGAAGCTTTCTTT
TRBV28	TRBJ1-1	.	.	CASSRGGANTEAFF	TGTGCCAGCAGCCGGGGCGGGGCGAACACTGAAGCTTTCTTT
TRBV18	TRBJ2-4	.	.	CASSPYEPAKNIQYF	TGTGCCAGCTCACCCTATGAGCCAGCCAAAAACATTCAGTACTTC
TRBV6-1	TRBJ1-1	.	.	CASRLSVTMNTEAFF	TGTGCCAGCAGGTTATCAGTTACGATGAACACTGAAGCTTTCTTT
TRBV7-3	TRBJ1-1	TRBD1	few	CASSSGTASEAFF	TGTGCCAGCAGCTCGGGGACAGCGAGTGAAGCTTTCTTT
TRBV5-1	TRBJ1-1	.	once	CASSLVAENTEAFF	TGCGCCAGCAGCTTGGTGGCAGAGAACACTGAAGCTTTCTTT
TRBV28	TRBJ1-1	TRBD1	.	CASSAGQAITEAFF	TGTGCCAGCAGTGCCGGACAGGCAATTACTGAAGCTTTCTTT
TRBV30	TRBJ2-1	TRBD2	once	CAWSEGLAGDEQFF	TGTGCCTGGAGTGAGGGACTAGCGGGAGATGAGCAGTTCTTC
TRBV7-7	TRBJ2-2	.	.	CASSLGTGTNTGELFF	TGTGCTAGCAGCTTAGGGACGGGGACTAACACCGGGGAGCTGTTTTTT
TRBV5-4	TRBJ1-2	TRBD1	.	CASSEQGARGYGYTF	TGTGCCAGCAGCGAACAGGGGGCGCGAGGGTATGGCTACACCTTC
TRBV5-8	TRBJ1-2	TRBD1	.	CASSFRTGGFYGYTF	TGTGCCAGCAGCTTCCGGACAGGGGGCTTCTATGGCTACACCTTC
TRBV2	TRBJ1-5	TRBD1	.	CASSASGTGQTEIDQPQHF	TGTGCCAGCAGCGCCTCCGGGACAGGGCAAACAGAAATCGATCAGCCCCAGCATTTT